This entry features one T cell receptor beta chain sequence. The antigen remains undetermined. TCRdb re-derived calls from the 5' RACE reads in MiXCR, one entry per CDR3 protein. The sample consists of about 300,000 distinct CDR3 sequences, 9% to 15% of them appearing once. This specimen belongs to a study of identical twins. The germline V and J ends were trimmed by 3 bases and 4 bases, with 9 bases remaining between them. This CDR3 is built from 13 residues. Germline V CDR1 and CDR2: MDHEN, SYDVKM. Study findings and constraints: The same donors were not followed; conclusions instead depended on cross-sectional statistical analysis. Because invariant MAIT and iNKT cells could be present, zero-insertion analyses could be partly confounded.

In addition, the sample was reused for a study of yellow fever vaccine responses in identical twins.

V and J are TRBV28 and TRBJ2-5; tentatively, D is TRBD1 or TRBD2 (6 bases each). Sequenced material: CD8+ T cells sorted from blood. The TCR originated in a woman between 18 and 30 years old in good health. For the CDR3, the DNA is TGTGCCAGCAGTTTTCCGGGGGCAGAGACCCAGTACTTC. Translation: CASSFPGAETQYF.